This is a list of T cell receptor beta chains from one sample in a study of response to subunit inactivated influenza vaccine. A single record per CDR3 protein comes from TCRdb applying MiXCR to the RT-PCR reads. The sample carries over 150,000 distinct CDR3 sequences, roughly an eighth recorded once. The source was CD8+ T cells sorted from PBMCs, collected 5 days after vaccination. Receptors were obtained from a middle-aged man who received an inactivated influenza vaccine. CDR3s include the opening cysteine and the closing phenylalanine or tryptophan.

TRBV20-1 | CCARDTSGIYPGELFF
TRBV12-3/TRBV12-4 | CASNFPGHSNTEAFF
TRBV4-3 | CASSQDGQGTSNEQFF
TRBV11-2 | CASSLIWYEQYF
TRBV5-6 | CASSLAQDNYEQYF
TRBV7-9 | CASSLAGEDEQFF
TRBV19 | CASSITAGGETAYNEQFF
TRBV19 | CASSIDGGTGGNEQFF
TRBV25-1 | CASSEYSYGYGYTF
TRBV6-2/TRBV6-3 | CASSFPGTHEQYF
TRBV13 | CASSAAGQVNQYF
TRBV7-9 | CASSLEQGAPGEQYF
TRBV28 | CASSLGTGNQPQHF
TRBV10-3 | CAINSRDRGTGELFF
TRBV29-1 | CSVDMGPYGYTF
TRBV29-1 | CSVEAGRGSYEQYF
TRBV3-1 | CASSRGSPNTGELFF
TRBV3-1 | CASSLKRGEQFF
TRBV4-3 | CASSHWAGGLYNEQFF